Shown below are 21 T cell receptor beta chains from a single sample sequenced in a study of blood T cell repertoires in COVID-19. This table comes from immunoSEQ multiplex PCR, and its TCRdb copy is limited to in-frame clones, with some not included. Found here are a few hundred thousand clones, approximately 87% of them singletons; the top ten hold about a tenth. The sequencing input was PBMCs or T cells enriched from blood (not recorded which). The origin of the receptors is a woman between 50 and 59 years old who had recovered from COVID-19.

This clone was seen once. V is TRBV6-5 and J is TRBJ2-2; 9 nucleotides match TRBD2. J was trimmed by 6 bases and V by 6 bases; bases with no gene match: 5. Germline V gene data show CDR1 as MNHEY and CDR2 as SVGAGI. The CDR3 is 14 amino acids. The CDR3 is CASRQAGGPGELFF. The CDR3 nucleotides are TGTGCCAGCAGGCAAGCGGGGGGACCCGGGGAGCTGTTTTTT.

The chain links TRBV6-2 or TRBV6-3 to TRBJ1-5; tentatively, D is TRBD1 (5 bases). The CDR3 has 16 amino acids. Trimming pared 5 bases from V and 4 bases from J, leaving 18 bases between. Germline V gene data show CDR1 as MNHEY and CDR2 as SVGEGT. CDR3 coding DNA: TGTGCCAGCAGTCAGGGCTGGGGAAGCAAGAATCAGCCCCAGCATTTT. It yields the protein CASSQGWGSKNQPQHF.

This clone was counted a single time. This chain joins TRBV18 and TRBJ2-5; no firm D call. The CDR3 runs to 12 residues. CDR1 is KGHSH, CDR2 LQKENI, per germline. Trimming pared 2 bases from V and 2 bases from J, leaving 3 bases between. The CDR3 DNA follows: TGTGCCAGCTCACCAGTACAAGAGACCCAGTACTTC. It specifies CASSPVQETQYF.

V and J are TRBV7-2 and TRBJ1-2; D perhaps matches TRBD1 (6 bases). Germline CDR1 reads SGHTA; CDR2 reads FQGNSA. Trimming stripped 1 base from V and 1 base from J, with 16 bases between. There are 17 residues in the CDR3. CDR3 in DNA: TGTGCCAGCAGCTTAGTCTTCGGGACAAATTATAACTATGGCTACACCTTC. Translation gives CASSLVFGTNYNYGYTF.

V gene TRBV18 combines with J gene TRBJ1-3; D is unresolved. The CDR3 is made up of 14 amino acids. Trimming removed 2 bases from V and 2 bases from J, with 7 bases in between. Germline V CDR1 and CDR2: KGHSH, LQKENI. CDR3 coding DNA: TGTGCCAGCTCACCAAGGCAGGCTGGAAACACCATATATTTT. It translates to CASSPRQAGNTIYF.

For the CDR3, the DNA is TGTGCCAGCAGCTTACGGGAAAACAATCAGCCCCAGCATTTT. It encodes CASSLRENNQPQHF. The chain is built from TRBV7-8 and TRBJ1-5; D gene unclear. CDR3 length equals 14 residues. The germline CDR1 and CDR2 sequences are SGHVS and FQNEAQ. The ends were cut back, 2 bases at V and 3 bases at J, with 8 bases in the middle.

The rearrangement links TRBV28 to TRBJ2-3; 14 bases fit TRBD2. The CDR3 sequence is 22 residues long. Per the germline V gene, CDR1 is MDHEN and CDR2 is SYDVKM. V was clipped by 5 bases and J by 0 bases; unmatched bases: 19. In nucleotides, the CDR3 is TGTGCCAGCAGTCCACCCGCTCCCGGACTAGCGGGGGGCCGCGAAAGCACAGATACGCAGTATTTT. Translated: CASSPPAPGLAGGRESTDTQYF.

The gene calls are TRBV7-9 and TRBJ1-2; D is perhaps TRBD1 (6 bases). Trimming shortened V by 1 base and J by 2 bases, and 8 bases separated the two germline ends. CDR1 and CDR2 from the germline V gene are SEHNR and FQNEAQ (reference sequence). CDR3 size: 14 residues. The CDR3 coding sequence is TGTGCCAGCAGCTTAGGGACAGAAAACTATGGCTACACCTTC. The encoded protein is CASSLGTENYGYTF.

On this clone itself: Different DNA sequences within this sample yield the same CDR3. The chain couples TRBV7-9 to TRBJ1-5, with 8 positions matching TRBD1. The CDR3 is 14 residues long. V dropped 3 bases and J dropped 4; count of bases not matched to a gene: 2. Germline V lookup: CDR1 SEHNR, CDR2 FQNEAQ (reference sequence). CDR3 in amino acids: CASSLTGDNQPQHF. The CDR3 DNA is TGTGCCAGCAGCTTGACAGGGGATAATCAGCCCCAGCATTTT.

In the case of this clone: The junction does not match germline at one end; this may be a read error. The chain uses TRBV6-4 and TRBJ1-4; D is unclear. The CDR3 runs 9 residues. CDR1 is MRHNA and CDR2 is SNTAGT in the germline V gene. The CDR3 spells CASSGGAYF. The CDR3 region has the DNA TGTGCCAGCAGTGGTGGAGCTTATTTT.

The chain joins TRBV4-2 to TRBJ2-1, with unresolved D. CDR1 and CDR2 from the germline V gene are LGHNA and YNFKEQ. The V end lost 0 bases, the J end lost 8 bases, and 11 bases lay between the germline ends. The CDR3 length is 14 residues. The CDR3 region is CASSQDRDFYEQFF. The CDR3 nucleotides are TGTGCCAGCAGCCAAGATAGAGATTTCTATGAGCAGTTCTTC.

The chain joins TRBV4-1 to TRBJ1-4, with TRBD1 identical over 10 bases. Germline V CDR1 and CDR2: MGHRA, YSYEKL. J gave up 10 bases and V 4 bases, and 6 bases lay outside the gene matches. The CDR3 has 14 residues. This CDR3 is CASSPGQGFAKLFF. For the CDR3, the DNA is TGCGCCAGCAGCCCGGGACAGGGGTTCGCAAAACTGTTTTTT.

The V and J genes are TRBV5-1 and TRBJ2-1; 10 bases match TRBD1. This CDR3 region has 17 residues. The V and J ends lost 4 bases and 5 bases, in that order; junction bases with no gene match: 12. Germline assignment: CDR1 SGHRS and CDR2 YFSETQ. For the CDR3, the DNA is TGCGCCAGCAGCGCCCGAGGGGGACAGGGGTCTAACAATGAGCAGTTCTTC. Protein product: CASSARGGQGSNNEQFF.

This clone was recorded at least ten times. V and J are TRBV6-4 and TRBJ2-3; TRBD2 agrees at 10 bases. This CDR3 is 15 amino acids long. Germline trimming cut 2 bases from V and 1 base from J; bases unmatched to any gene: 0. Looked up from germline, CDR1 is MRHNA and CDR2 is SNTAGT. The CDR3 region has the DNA TGTGCCAGCAGTGACGGGACTAGCGGCACAGATACGCAGTATTTT. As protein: CASSDGTSGTDTQYF.

In DNA form, the CDR3 reads TGCGCCAGCAGCAGATCGACAGGAGCCTACGAGCAGTACTTC. Translating it yields CASSRSTGAYEQYF. This chain links TRBV5-1 with TRBJ2-7; possible D gene TRBD1, 6 bases. The germline V gene encodes CDR1 SGHRS and CDR2 YFSETQ. The V end lost 4 bases, the J end lost 2 bases, and 13 bases lay between the germline ends. CDR3 length equals 14 residues.

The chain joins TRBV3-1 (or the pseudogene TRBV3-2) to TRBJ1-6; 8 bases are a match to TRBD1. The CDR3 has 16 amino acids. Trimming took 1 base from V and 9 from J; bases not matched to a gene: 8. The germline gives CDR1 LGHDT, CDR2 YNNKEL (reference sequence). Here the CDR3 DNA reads TGTGCCAGCAGCCAAGGGGGGCGGACAGGGTCTTCACCCCTCCACTTT. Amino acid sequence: CASSQGGRTGSSPLHF.

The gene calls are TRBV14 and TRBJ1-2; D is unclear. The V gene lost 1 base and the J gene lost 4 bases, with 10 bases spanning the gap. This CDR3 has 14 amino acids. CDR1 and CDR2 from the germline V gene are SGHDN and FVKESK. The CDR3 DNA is TGTGCCAGCAGCCAAGGGGCAGAACTCTATGGCTACACCTTC. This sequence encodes CASSQGAELYGYTF.

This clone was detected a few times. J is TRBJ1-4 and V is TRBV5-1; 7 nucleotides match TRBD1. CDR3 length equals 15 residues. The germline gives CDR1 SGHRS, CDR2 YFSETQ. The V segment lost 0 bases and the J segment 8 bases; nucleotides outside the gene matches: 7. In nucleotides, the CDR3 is TGCGCCAGCAGCTTGGGGGGGACAGAGAGCGAAAAACTGTTTTTT. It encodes CASSLGGTESEKLFF.

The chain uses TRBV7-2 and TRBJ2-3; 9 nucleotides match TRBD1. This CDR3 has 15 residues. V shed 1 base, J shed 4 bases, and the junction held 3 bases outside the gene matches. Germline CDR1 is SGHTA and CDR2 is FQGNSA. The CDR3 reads CASSLDGTGPDTQYF. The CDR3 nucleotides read TGTGCCAGCAGCTTAGATGGGACAGGGCCAGATACGCAGTATTTT.

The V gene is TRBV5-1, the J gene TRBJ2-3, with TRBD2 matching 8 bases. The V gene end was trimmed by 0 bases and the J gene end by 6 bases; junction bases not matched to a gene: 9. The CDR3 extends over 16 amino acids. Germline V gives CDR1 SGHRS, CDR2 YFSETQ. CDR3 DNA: TGCGCCAGCAGCTTGGGGCTCGCGGGGGGTGTGGATACGCAGTATTTT. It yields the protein CASSLGLAGGVDTQYF.

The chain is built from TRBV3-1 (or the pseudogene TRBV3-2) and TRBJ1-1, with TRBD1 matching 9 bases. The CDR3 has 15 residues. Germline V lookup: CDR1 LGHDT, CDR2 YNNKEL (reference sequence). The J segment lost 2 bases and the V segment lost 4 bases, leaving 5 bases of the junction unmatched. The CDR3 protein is CASSPGGQGNTEAFF. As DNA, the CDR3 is TGTGCCAGCAGCCCAGGGGGACAGGGTAACACTGAAGCTTTCTTT.